This T cell receptor (beta chain) was retrieved from a study of blood T cell repertoires in COVID-19 (TCRdb year 2020). About the full investigation: The collaborator samples originated in the United States, Italy and Spain and spanned the acute and convalescent phases of COVID-19. The material from the prospective study consisted of cDNA or gDNA derived from T cells, B-cell-depleted T cells, or PBMCs. Subjects who had been exposed to COVID-19, were actively infected with it, or had recovered from it provided the deeply sampled blood TCRbeta repertoires that made up the dataset. The repertoires were made available in a free public database intended to serve as a resource for research on the immune response to SARS-CoV-2. The samples were drawn from two sources: the first 160 participants of the ongoing ImmuneRACE study, and over 1,000 subjects contributed by 6 global collaborators. Sample metadata almost always included a de-identified subject ID, COVID-19 status, age in years and sex. Where available, HLA class I and class II types were taken from metadata supplied by the sample provider and were not determined by assay-based typing. What the authors observed across the whole study: The amount of clinical and demographic metadata varied by source and participant and was provided uncurated.

There are 15 amino acids in the CDR3, from cysteine to phenylalanine inclusive. Just CDR3 DNA is preserved here, 45 bases in frame from base 1. After removal of 5 bases from V and 8 bases from J, the junction retains 9 bases not matched to a gene. CDR1 and CDR2, looked up from the germline V gene (reference sequence), are SGHAT and FQDESV. Of note for this clone: What this receptor recognizes is not known. Nothing much larger sits one base from this clone, and base qualities are not available.

Collaborating institutions collected whole blood in K2EDTA tubes following their own protocols. Collaborator samples were shipped for TCRbeta analysis as frozen whole blood, isolated PBMCs, or DNA extracted from either sample type. TCRbeta CDR3 regions were amplified from genomic DNA by means of the immunoSEQ Assay, a bias-controlled multiplex PCR. Regarding the original processing steps: Nucleated cell counts per sample were estimated from amplification of reference gene primers within the assay. To quantify the absolute abundance of each unique TCRbeta CDR3 rearrangement, sequence reads were collapsed and filtered. For each sample, productive Simpson clonality was calculated by taking the square root of Simpson's diversity index across productive rearrangements. In its TCRdb copy, this immuneACCESS table keeps in-frame sequences only and misses some clones. Where compared with another copy, unresolved V genes explain less than half of these, and the others have no known cause. That table furnishes V, J and clone size, whereas the DNA furnished D and trimming. Here the sample has 250,000 to 350,000 clones; approximately 90% occur a single time. The ten largest clones take up under 3.5% of the sample.

The sequencing input was peripheral blood. The clonotype comes from a woman in her 30s with active or convalescent COVID-19. The chain couples TRBV11-1 to TRBJ2-1, and 10 junctional nucleotides match TRBD2. The nucleotides read TGTGCCAGCAGCGTGAGCGGGGGGGCCTCGGATGAGCAGTTCTTC. Translated, it gives CASSVSGGASDEQFF.